This T cell receptor beta chain is drawn from a study of T cells after yellow fever vaccination. Study as a whole: With SMART-Seq v4 Ultra Low Input, the fractions containing low cell numbers were prepared. Study-wide results and limits: After the booster, 96% of CD4 and just over 85% of CD8 primary-response clones were re-detected. Peak timing came faster in the weaker secondary response, day 5 versus 15.

TCRdb called the 5' RACE reads again in MiXCR, with one record for every CDR3 protein. The sample lists approximately 300,000 distinct CDR3 sequences; 8.5% to 9% were seen once. The table lists this clonotype with many counts. The antigen is undetermined. This material consisted of PBMCs, taken on the day of the first yellow fever vaccination. The origin of this receptor is a man between 18 and 35 years old who received the YFV17D yellow fever vaccine.

CDR3 region: CSARDLVGGDTQYF. The CDR3 nucleotides read TGCAGTGCTAGAGATCTGGTCGGGGGGGATACGCAGTATTTT. The rearrangement uses TRBV20-1 and TRBJ2-3; 7 bases match TRBD2. The CDR3 totals 14 residues. Germline values: CDR1 DFQATT, CDR2 SNEGSKA (reference sequence). The junction had 6 bases not matched to a gene; V was cut back by 0 bases and J by 6 bases.